The present entry profiles one TCR beta chain with its context. The antigen remains unidentified. This sample stems from a study of T cell responses to AZD1222 COVID-19 vaccine. Only in-frame clones appear in the TCRdb table, and some are missing; sequencing was by immunoSEQ multiplex PCR. The sample lists over 120,000 clones; about 93% were seen once. V shed 6 bases, J shed 8 bases, and the junction held 10 bases outside the gene matches. CDR3 size: 13 residues. CDR1 SQVTM and CDR2 ANQGSEA come from the germline V gene. Study findings and constraints: A reported finding is that nearly half of spike-specific TCRs target unmutated variant regions. Across the whole spike, CD4 TCRs peaked at regions 160-218 and 743-854.

Sequences were derived from peripheral blood, sampled on day 0 of AZD1222 vaccination. The J gene is TRBJ1-2, the V gene TRBV29-1; 9 bases align to TRBD1. The sequence was obtained from an adult in good health. The CDR3: CSVGQGISEGYTF. CDR3 DNA sequence: TGCAGCGTGGGACAGGGTATTTCGGAGGGCTACACCTTC. Full variable domain (outside the CDR3, taken from reference TRBV29-1 and TRBJ1-2): SAVISQKPSRDICQRGTSLTIQCQVDSQVTMMFWYRQQPGQSLTLIATANQGSEATYESGFVIDKFPISRPNLTFSTLTVSNMSPEDSSIYLCSVGQGISEGYTFGSGTRLTVV.